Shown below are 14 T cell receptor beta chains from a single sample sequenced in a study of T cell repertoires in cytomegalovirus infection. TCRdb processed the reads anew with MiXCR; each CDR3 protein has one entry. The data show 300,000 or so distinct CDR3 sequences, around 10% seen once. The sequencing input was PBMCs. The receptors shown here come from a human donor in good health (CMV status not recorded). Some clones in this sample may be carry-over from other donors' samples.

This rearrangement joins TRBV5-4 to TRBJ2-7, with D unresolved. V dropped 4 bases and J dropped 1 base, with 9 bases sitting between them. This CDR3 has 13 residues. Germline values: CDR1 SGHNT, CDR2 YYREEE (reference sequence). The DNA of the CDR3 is TGTGCCAGCAGCACGGACGGTTCCTACGAGCAGTACTTC. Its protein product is CASSTDGSYEQYF.

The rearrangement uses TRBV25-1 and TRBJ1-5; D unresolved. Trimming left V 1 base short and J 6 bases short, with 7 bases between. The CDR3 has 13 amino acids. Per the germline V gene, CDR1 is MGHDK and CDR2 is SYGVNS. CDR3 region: CASSEFFGQPQHF. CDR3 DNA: TGTGCCAGCAGTGAATTCTTCGGTCAGCCCCAGCATTTT. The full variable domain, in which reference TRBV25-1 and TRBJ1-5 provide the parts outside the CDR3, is EADIYQTPRYLVIGTGKKITLECSQTMGHDKMYWYQQDPGMELHLIHYSYGVNSTEKGDLSSESTVSRIRTEHFPLTLESARPSHTSQYLCASSEFFGQPQHFGDGTRLSIL.

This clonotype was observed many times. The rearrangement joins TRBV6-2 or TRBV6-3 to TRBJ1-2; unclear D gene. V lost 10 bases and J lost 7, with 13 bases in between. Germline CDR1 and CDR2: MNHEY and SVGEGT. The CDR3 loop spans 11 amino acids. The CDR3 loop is CATRRAPGYTF. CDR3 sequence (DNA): TGTGCCACCCGCCGTGCCCCTGGCTACACCTTC.

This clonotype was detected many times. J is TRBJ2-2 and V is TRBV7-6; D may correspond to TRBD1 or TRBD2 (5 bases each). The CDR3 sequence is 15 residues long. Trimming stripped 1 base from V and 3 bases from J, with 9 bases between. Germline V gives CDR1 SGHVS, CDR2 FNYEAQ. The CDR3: CASSLGDRHTGELFF. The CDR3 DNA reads TGTGCCAGCAGCTTAGGGGACCGACACACCGGGGAGCTGTTTTTT. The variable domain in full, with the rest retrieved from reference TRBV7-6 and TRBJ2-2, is GAGVSQSPRYKVTKRGQDVALRCDPISGHVSLYWYRQALGQGPEFLTYFNYEAQQDKSGLPNDRFSAERPEGSISTLTIQRTEQRDSAMYRCASSLGDRHTGELFFGEGSRLTVL.

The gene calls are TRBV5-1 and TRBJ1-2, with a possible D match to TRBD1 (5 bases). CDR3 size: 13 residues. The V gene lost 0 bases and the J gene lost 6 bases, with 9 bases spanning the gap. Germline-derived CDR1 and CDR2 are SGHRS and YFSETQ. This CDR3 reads CASSLGSGNGYTF. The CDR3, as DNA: TGCGCCAGCAGCTTGGGCTCAGGGAATGGCTACACCTTC.

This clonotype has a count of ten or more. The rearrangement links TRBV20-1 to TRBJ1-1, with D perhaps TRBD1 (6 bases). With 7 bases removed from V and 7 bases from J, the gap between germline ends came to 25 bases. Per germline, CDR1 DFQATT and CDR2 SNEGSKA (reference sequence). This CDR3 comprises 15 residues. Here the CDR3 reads CSGLEWGQGSGEAFF. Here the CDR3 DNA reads TGCAGTGGTTTAGAGTGGGGACAAGGGTCGGGTGAAGCTTTCTTT.

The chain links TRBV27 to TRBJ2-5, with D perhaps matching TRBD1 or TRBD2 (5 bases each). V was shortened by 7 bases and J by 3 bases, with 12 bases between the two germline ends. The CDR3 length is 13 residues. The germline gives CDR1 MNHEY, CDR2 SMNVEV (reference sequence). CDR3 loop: CASIKRGEETQYF. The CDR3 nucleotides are TGTGCCAGCATAAAAAGGGGAGAAGAGACCCAGTACTTC.

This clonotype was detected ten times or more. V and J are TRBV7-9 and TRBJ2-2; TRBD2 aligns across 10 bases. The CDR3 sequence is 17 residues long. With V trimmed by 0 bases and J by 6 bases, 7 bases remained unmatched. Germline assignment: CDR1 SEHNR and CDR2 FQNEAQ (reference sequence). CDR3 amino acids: CASSLATSGDFPGELFF. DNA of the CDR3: TGTGCCAGCAGCTTAGCCACTAGCGGGGACTTCCCCGGGGAGCTGTTTTTT.

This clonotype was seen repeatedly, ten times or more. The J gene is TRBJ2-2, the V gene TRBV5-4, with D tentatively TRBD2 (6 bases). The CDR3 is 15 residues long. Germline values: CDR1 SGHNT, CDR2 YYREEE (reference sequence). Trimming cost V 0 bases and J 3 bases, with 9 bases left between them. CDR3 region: CASSLGGEYTGELFF. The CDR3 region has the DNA TGTGCCAGCAGCTTGGGCGGGGAATACACCGGGGAGCTGTTTTTT.

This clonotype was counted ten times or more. The DNA of the CDR3 is TGTGCCAGCAGACCAGCGGGACAGGGACCTAAGTACCAGTACTTC. Its translation is CASRPAGQGPKYQYF. J is TRBJ2-5 and V is TRBV12-3 or TRBV12-4; 9 bases agree with TRBD1. V lost 6 bases, J lost 10 bases, and 15 bases stayed unmatched. The CDR3 covers 15 residues.

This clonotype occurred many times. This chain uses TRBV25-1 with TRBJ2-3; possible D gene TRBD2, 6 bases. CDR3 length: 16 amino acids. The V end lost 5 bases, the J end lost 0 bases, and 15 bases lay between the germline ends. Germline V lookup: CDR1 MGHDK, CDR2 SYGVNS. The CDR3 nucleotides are TGTGCCAGCAGTTTCCCGGAGGGCCCTAGCACAGATACGCAGTATTTT. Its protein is CASSFPEGPSTDTQYF.

CDR3 bases: TGTGCCAGCAGCCAAGATAATAGGAATACGCAGTATTTT. Its protein product is CASSQDNRNTQYF. The V and J genes are TRBV14 and TRBJ2-3; no clear D. This CDR3 is 13 amino acids long. Germline V gene data show CDR1 as SGHDN and CDR2 as FVKESK. The ends were cut back, 0 bases at V and 7 bases at J, with 8 bases in the middle.

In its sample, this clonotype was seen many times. The CDR3 loop is CASSEIAGGSTGETQYF. CDR3 DNA sequence: TGTGCCAGCAGTGAAATAGCGGGGGGATCAACGGGAGAGACCCAGTACTTC. This chain uses TRBV2 with TRBJ2-5; 10 bases are shared with TRBD2. CDR3 length: 17 residues. V gave up 2 bases and J gave up 4 bases; unmatched junction bases: 10. Germline V CDR1 and CDR2: SNHLY, FYNNEI.

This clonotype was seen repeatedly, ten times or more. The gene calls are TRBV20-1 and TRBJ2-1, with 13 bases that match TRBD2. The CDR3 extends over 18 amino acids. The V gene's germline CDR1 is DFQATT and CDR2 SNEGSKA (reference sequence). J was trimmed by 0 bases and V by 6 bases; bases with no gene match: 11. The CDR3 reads CSATPGTSGASSYNEQFF. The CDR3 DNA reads TGCAGTGCCACCCCCGGGACTAGCGGGGCAAGCTCCTACAATGAGCAGTTCTTC.